The 19 T cell receptor beta chains listed next were all sequenced from one sample in a study of T cell responses to AZD1222 COVID-19 vaccine. The repertoire was sequenced with immunoSEQ multiplex PCR; TCRdb's copy has only in-frame clones and lacks some. The repertoire holds about 200,000 clones, with around 92% as singletons. Here the sequenced sample was peripheral blood, taken on day 0 of AZD1222 vaccination. The receptors stem from an adult in good health.

The CDR3 coding sequence is TGTGCCAGTAGTATAGGACTAGCAAACTACAATGAGCAGTTCTTC. Translating gives CASSIGLANYNEQFF. The chain is built from TRBV19 and TRBJ2-1; the match to TRBD2 covers 7 bases. J lost 3 bases, V lost 1 base, and 3 bases had no gene match. The CDR3 has 15 amino acids. From germline, CDR1 is LNHDA and CDR2 SQIVND (reference sequence).

This chain uses TRBV19 with TRBJ1-2; 7 positions match TRBD1. V was clipped by 9 bases and J by 0 bases; unmatched bases: 4. The CDR3 has 13 amino acids. Germline V gene lookup returns CDR1 LNHDA and CDR2 SQIVND (reference sequence). CDR3 sequence: CASQGGANYGYTF. Written as DNA, the CDR3 is TGTGCCAGCCAGGGGGGAGCTAACTATGGCTACACCTTC.

The chain uses TRBV5-1 and TRBJ2-7; D possibly corresponds to TRBD1 (5 bases). The germline gives CDR1 SGHRS, CDR2 YFSETQ. The germline V and J ends were trimmed by 0 bases and 4 bases, with 11 bases remaining between them. The CDR3 loop spans 14 amino acids. CDR3 in amino acids: CASSLVGDGYEQYF. The CDR3 region has the DNA TGCGCCAGCAGCTTGGTAGGGGATGGGTACGAGCAGTACTTC.

The chain has TRBV11-3 and TRBJ2-2; a weak D match, TRBD2 (5 bases). The germline V gene encodes CDR1 SGHNT and CDR2 YENEEA. CDR3 size: 14 residues. V was trimmed by 4 bases and J by 8 bases, leaving 14 bases between them. The chain's CDR3 is CASSSGLPGGELFF. The CDR3 DNA follows: TGTGCCAGCAGCTCTGGACTCCCCGGAGGGGAGCTGTTTTTT.

V gene TRBV27 combines with J gene TRBJ2-2; D may correspond to TRBD1 or TRBD2 (5 bases each). Germline CDR1 and CDR2: MNHEY and SMNVEV (reference sequence). There are 15 residues in the CDR3. V lost 3 bases to trimming and J lost 6 bases, with 14 bases between them. The CDR3 DNA reads as TGTGCCAGCAGTTTGCGTCGGCTGGGGGCCGGGGAGCTGTTTTTT. Amino acids: CASSLRRLGAGELFF.

V is TRBV9 and J is TRBJ2-5; a possible D gene is TRBD1 (6 bases). CDR3 length: 13 residues. Germline V lookup: CDR1 SGDLS, CDR2 YYNGEE. Trimming pared 0 bases from V and 5 bases from J, leaving 8 bases between. CDR3: CASSVGTAETQYF. The CDR3 DNA reads as TGTGCCAGCAGCGTAGGGACAGCGGAGACCCAGTACTTC.

The chain has TRBV29-1 and TRBJ1-2, with D possibly matching TRBD1 (6 bases). This CDR3 has 16 residues. Trimming left V 1 base short and J 2 bases short, with 17 bases between. Germline CDR1 reads SQVTM; CDR2 reads ANQGSEA. Here the CDR3 DNA reads TGCAGCGTTGAAGTGGACAGAGCCTCTATCAACTATGGCTACACCTTC. Translating it yields CSVEVDRASINYGYTF.

Only a few counts were recorded for this clone. The rearrangement joins TRBV3-1 (or the pseudogene TRBV3-2) to TRBJ2-3; 12 bases line up with TRBD2. Trimming cost V 3 bases and J 9 bases; bases outside gene matches: 13. The CDR3 totals 17 residues. Germline values: CDR1 LGHDT, CDR2 YNNKEL (reference sequence). The CDR3 bases are TGTGCCAGCAGCCAGAACCTAGCGGGGGGGCGGGGAAAAACGCAGTATTTT. Its translation is CASSQNLAGGRGKTQYF.

This chain links TRBV7-2 with TRBJ1-1; 7 bases are shared with TRBD1. Trimming removed 5 bases from V and 0 bases from J; junction bases left unmatched: 9. Per germline, CDR1 SGHTA and CDR2 FQGNSA. The CDR3 contains 16 residues. The CDR3 here is CASSKRDSFMNTEAFF. CDR3 coding DNA: TGTGCCAGCAGCAAAAGGGACAGCTTCATGAACACTGAAGCTTTCTTT. The whole variable domain, filled in from reference TRBV7-2 and TRBJ1-1, reads GAGVSQSPSNKVTEKGKDVELRCDPISGHTALYWYRQSLGQGLEFLIYFQGNSAPDKSGLPSDRFSAERTGGSVSTLTIQRTQQEDSAVYLCASSKRDSFMNTEAFFGQGTRLTVV.

The rearrangement joins TRBV6-5 to TRBJ1-2; D unclear. The germline CDR1 and CDR2 sequences are MNHEY and SVGAGI. Trimming stripped 4 bases from V and 12 bases from J, with 12 bases between. CDR3 size: 11 residues. CDR3 sequence (DNA): TGTGCCAGCAGTTCGGAAGGGCGGCACACCTTC. This encodes CASSSEGRHTF.

The chain couples TRBV11-2 to TRBJ1-2; D gene uncertain. Germline V CDR1 and CDR2: SGHAT, FQNNGV. The CDR3 totals 13 residues. Trimming stripped 5 bases from V and 7 bases from J, with 14 bases between. The CDR3: CASSRSQQRGYTF. CDR3 bases: TGTGCCAGCAGCAGATCACAACAGCGTGGCTACACCTTC.

V is TRBV6-6 and J is TRBJ2-3, with TRBD2 matching over 12 bases. CDR1 is MNHNY, CDR2 SVGAGI, per germline (reference sequence). V shed 5 bases, J shed 3 bases, and the junction held 12 bases outside the gene matches. The CDR3 consists of 18 residues. The CDR3 spells CASSPYRRGLAGTDTQYF. The CDR3 nucleotides are TGTGCCAGCAGTCCTTACAGAAGAGGACTAGCGGGGACAGATACGCAGTATTTT.

This clone was seen once. V and J are TRBV3-1 (or the pseudogene TRBV3-2) and TRBJ1-6, with a weak D call TRBD1 (5 bases). Germline CDR1 LGHDT, CDR2 YNNKEL (reference sequence). The CDR3 contains 18 residues. V was clipped by 1 base and J by 0 bases, with 13 bases between them. The CDR3 DNA is TGTGCCAGCAGCCAAGGTCTAGGGGCCAGCTCCTATAATTCACCCCTCCACTTT. Protein: CASSQGLGASSYNSPLHF.

The chain combines TRBV6-6 with TRBJ1-6, with a tentative D call TRBD1 (6 bases). This CDR3 spans 13 amino acids. The V end lost 7 bases, the J end lost 8 bases, and 12 bases lay between the germline ends. Germline CDR1 MNHNY, CDR2 SVGAGI (reference sequence). CDR3 nucleotide sequence: TGTGCCAGCAAAGACAGGAACGATTCACCCCTCCACTTT. Its protein product is CASKDRNDSPLHF.

This chain connects TRBV2 to TRBJ2-2; TRBD1 agrees at 7 bases. The CDR3 is made up of 15 amino acids. With 7 bases clipped from V and 3 bases from J, the junction kept 8 bases outside the gene matches. Germline assignment: CDR1 SNHLY and CDR2 FYNNEI. The CDR3 bases are TGTGCCAGCAACAAGGACAGGACCTACACCGGGGAGCTGTTTTTT. It encodes CASNKDRTYTGELFF. The full variable domain, completed using reference TRBV2 and TRBJ2-2, is EPEVTQTPSHQVTQMGQEVILRCVPISNHLYFYWYRQILGQKVEFLVSFYNNEISEKSEIFDDQFSVERPDGSNFTLKIRSTKLEDSAMYFCASNKDRTYTGELFFGEGSRLTVL.

The gene calls are TRBV5-1 and TRBJ1-6; D perhaps matches TRBD1 (5 bases). This CDR3 has 17 residues. V shed 4 bases and J shed 6 bases, with 20 bases lying between them. Germline V gene sequence: CDR1 SGHRS, CDR2 YFSETQ. In DNA, the CDR3 is TGCGCCAGCAGCAGGCGACAGTTATCGTATAGTAATTCACCCCTCCACTTT. It translates to CASSRRQLSYSNSPLHF.

The V and J genes are TRBV11-3 and TRBJ2-7, with 11 bases lining up with TRBD1. The CDR3 runs to 15 residues. Germline assignment: CDR1 SGHNT and CDR2 YENEEA. The V and J ends lost 3 bases and 2 bases, in that order; junction bases with no gene match: 3. In nucleotides, the CDR3 is TGTGCCAGCAGCTTGGGGACAGGGGGTGCCTACGAGCAGTACTTC. Its translation: CASSLGTGGAYEQYF.

This sequence joins TRBV19 and TRBJ2-3; the match to TRBD2 covers 8 bases. This CDR3 is 13 amino acids long. Per germline, CDR1 LNHDA and CDR2 SQIVND (reference sequence). V lost 8 bases and J lost 6; bases outside the gene matches: 7. The CDR3 loop reads CASGTGGQDTQYF. Written as DNA, the CDR3 is TGTGCCAGTGGGACGGGGGGGCAGGATACGCAGTATTTT.

This chain links TRBV6-5 with TRBJ2-1, with 9 bases identical to TRBD2. CDR1 is MNHEY and CDR2 is SVGAGI in the germline V gene. After removal of 11 bases from V and 8 bases from J, the junction contained 13 bases not matched to a gene. This CDR3 has 14 amino acids. The CDR3 DNA follows: TGTGCCGGCGAAATGCGGGGGGGCCTTGATGAGCAGTTCTTC. This translates into CAGEMRGGLDEQFF.